This T cell receptor beta chain was sequenced during a study of long-term antiretroviral therapy in people with HIV. The study, taken as a whole, reports: Relative to transplant donor controls, diversity remained lower despite increasing after ART.

This CDR3 is 14 amino acids long. With 4 bases removed from V and 4 bases from J, the gap between germline ends came to 14 bases. Germline loops: CDR1 SEHNR, CDR2 FQNEAQ (reference sequence). The assay used was immunoSEQ (version v3.0), run at survey level. The table came from immunoSEQ multiplex PCR; TCRdb's copy has only in-frame clones and leaves some out. The repertoire holds approximately 30,000 clones, with 80% to 85% as singletons. On this clone itself: The antigen is undetermined.

J is TRBJ2-7 and V is TRBV7-9; D is undetermined. This receptor was identified in a man between 18 and 29 years old with HIV. The input for sequencing was unsorted PBMCs, taken 0.4 years after starting antiretroviral therapy. The CDR3 bases are TGTGCCAGCAGCTCCCGCGCCCAGGAATACGAGCAGTACTTC. It yields the protein CASSSRAQEYEQYF. Combining the CDR3 with reference TRBV7-9 and TRBJ2-7 gives the whole variable domain DTGVSQNPRHKITKRGQNVTFRCDPISEHNRLYWYRQTLGQGPEFLTYFQNEAQLEKSRLLSDRFSAERPKGSFSTLEIQRTEQGDSAMYLCASSSRAQEYEQYFGPGTRLTVT.